The T cell receptor (beta chain) described here comes from a study of shared clonotypes between healthy human individuals. The germline gives CDR1 MDHEN, CDR2 SYDVKM. CDR3 length: 14 residues. V shed 6 bases and J 6 bases; nucleotides not matched to a gene: 6. TCRdb keeps only in-frame clones here, not all; method: immunoSEQ multiplex PCR. There are around 2,000,000 clones in the sample; 85% to 95% occur only once, and approximately 0.13% lies in the top ten. The receptor was isolated from a young man in good health. J is TRBJ1-5 and V is TRBV28, with TRBD1 identical over 9 bases. Sequences were obtained from naive CD4+ T cells sorted from blood. Documented subset: CD45RA+ positively selected. The CDR3 protein is CASSQQGAPQPQHF. The CDR3 DNA follows: TGTGCCAGCAGCCAACAGGGGGCGCCTCAGCCCCAGCATTTT. The full variable domain, in which reference TRBV28 and TRBJ1-5 provide the parts outside the CDR3, is DVKVTQSSRYLVKRTGEKVFLECVQDMDHENMFWYRQDPGLGLRLIYFSYDVKMKEKGDIPEGYSVSREKKERFSLILESASTNQTSMYLCASSQQGAPQPQHFGDGTRLSIL.